Detailed here is one TCR beta chain. Its antigen remains unknown. Amplification used 60 Vbeta primers and 13 Jbeta primers. Clones were read by immunoSEQ multiplex PCR, and TCRdb kept only the in-frame ones, dropping some. Altogether approximately 100,000 clones are present, more than 60% being singletons, with the ten largest covering over 9.5%. These data come from a study of cytomegalovirus exposure and HLA in healthy donors. Study findings and constraints: In a later analysis, the majority of CMV-associated beta chains seemingly showed HLA restriction.

The sequence was collected from a man aged 18 to 30 in good health and CMV-seropositive. Sequenced material: PBMCs.

In DNA form, the CDR3 reads TGTGCCAGCAGCTTGAAACCGCCCGGGACCGGGGAGCTGTTTTTT. Protein: CASSLKPPGTGELFF. The chain employs TRBV7-9 and TRBJ2-2; D ambiguous. CDR3 length: 15 amino acids. CDR1 and CDR2 (germline): SEHNR, FQNEAQ (reference sequence). V shed 3 bases and J shed 5 bases, with 13 bases lying between them.